The 17 T cell receptor beta chains reported below all come from one sample, sequenced in a study of T cells after posttransplantation cyclophosphamide. This table comes from immunoSEQ multiplex PCR, and its TCRdb copy is limited to in-frame clones, with some not included. In the table there are about 2,600 clones, around 62% of which are singletons. Treatment was busulfan-fludarabine conditioning, a marrow graft, and cyclophosphamide on days +3 and +4. The material sequenced was PBMCs, taken 30 days after allogeneic stem cell transplant with posttransplant cyclophosphamide. All receptors come from a female patient in her forties or fifties who received an allogeneic stem cell transplant from a related donor, was CMV-positive, and had no GVHD. Certain T cells may be donor cells from the graft.

A few counts support this clone. This sample also contains other DNA sequences that code for the same CDR3. The chain employs TRBV7-4 and TRBJ1-6, with D possibly matching TRBD1 (5 bases). This CDR3 has 15 amino acids. CDR1 is SGHVT, CDR2 SQSDAQ, per germline. The V end was cut by 5 bases, the J end by 10 bases, with 18 bases between. CDR3 protein: CASSHPQGTESPLHF. The CDR3 region has the DNA TGTGCCAGCAGCCACCCTCAGGGTACCGAATCACCCCTCCACTTT. Supplemented by reference TRBV7-4 and TRBJ1-6, the full variable domain reads GAGVSQSPRYKVAKRGRDVALRCDSISGHVTLYWYRQTLGQGSEVLTYSQSDAQRDKSGRPSGRFSAERPERSVSTLKIQRTEQGDSAVYLCASSHPQGTESPLHFGNGTRLTVT.

V is TRBV5-4 and J is TRBJ2-3; TRBD2 matches 13 bases. Germline assignment: CDR1 SGHNT and CDR2 YYREEE (reference sequence). Trimming cost V 0 bases and J 2 bases; bases outside gene matches: 12. The CDR3 extends over 20 amino acids. DNA of the CDR3: TGTGCCAGCAGCTTGGAAGGACTAGCGGGGGATACCCTCTTCACAGATACGCAGTATTTT. It is translated as CASSLEGLAGDTLFTDTQYF.

This chain links TRBV6-1 with TRBJ2-7, with 9 bases that match TRBD1. Losses at the gene ends were 7 bases for V and 2 bases for J; bases not matched to a gene: 6. Germline values: CDR1 MNHNS, CDR2 SASEGT. CDR3 length equals 14 residues. The chain's CDR3 is CASKIGTGPYEQYF. The CDR3 nucleotides are TGTGCCAGCAAAATAGGGACAGGGCCCTACGAGCAGTACTTC.

With respect to this clone: One junction end disagrees with the germline gene, perhaps due to a read error. Other DNA sequences in the sample encode the same CDR3. V and J are TRBV9 and TRBJ1-4; D is perhaps TRBD1 (6 bases). In germline, CDR1 is SGDLS, CDR2 YYNGEE. The length of the CDR3 is 15 residues. The CDR3 spells CASSEGGGGNEKLFF. As DNA, the CDR3 is TGTGCCAGCAGCGAGGGGGGGGGAGGTAATGAAAAACTGTTCTTT.

V gene TRBV27 combines with J gene TRBJ2-7, with D possibly matching TRBD1 (5 bases). Per the germline V gene, CDR1 is MNHEY and CDR2 is SMNVEV (reference sequence). The length of the CDR3 is 15 residues. V gave up 2 bases and J gave up 2 bases, with 13 bases separating them. CDR3: CASSLGAGEPYEQYF. The CDR3 region has the DNA TGTGCCAGCAGTTTAGGGGCAGGTGAACCCTACGAGCAGTACTTC.

The chain combines TRBV4-2 with TRBJ2-5, with a possible D match to TRBD2 (6 bases). Germline loops: CDR1 LGHNA, CDR2 YNFKEQ. Deletions cut 0 bases from V and 3 bases from J, with 14 bases between. The CDR3 is made up of 16 amino acids. For the CDR3, the DNA is TGTGCCAGCAGCCAAGACCCCGGGACTTTGAAAGAGACCCAGTACTTC. Amino acids: CASSQDPGTLKETQYF.

The rearrangement links TRBV6-1 to TRBJ2-2; weak D call: TRBD2 (7 bases). The CDR3 extends over 15 amino acids. CDR1 and CDR2 from the germline V gene are MNHNS and SASEGT. V lost 8 bases and J lost 0, with 13 bases in between. CDR3 residues: CASGGGHTNTGELFF. DNA of the CDR3: TGTGCCAGCGGGGGGGGACATACGAACACCGGGGAGCTGTTTTTT.

This clone has only a few counts. This chain links TRBV19 with TRBJ2-7, with D perhaps TRBD2 (5 bases). The length of the CDR3 is 11 residues. The germline V and J ends were trimmed by 9 bases and 5 bases, with 11 bases remaining between them. Germline lookup yields CDR1 LNHDA and CDR2 SQIVND (reference sequence). In nucleotides, the CDR3 is TGTGCCAGCGGGAATGGCCACGAGCAGTACTTC. This gives the protein CASGNGHEQYF.

V usage is TRBV2 and J usage is TRBJ1-4, with 7 bases lining up with TRBD1. V was clipped by 6 bases and J by 7 bases; unmatched bases: 5. There are 13 residues in the CDR3. Germline CDR1 is SNHLY and CDR2 is FYNNEI. The CDR3 DNA reads as TGTGCCAGCAGGTTCCAGGGGGGTGAAAAACTGTTTTTT. It codes for CASRFQGGEKLFF.

The V call is TRBV9, the J call TRBJ2-5; 7 bases line up with TRBD2. The J segment lost 5 bases and the V segment lost 4 bases, leaving 11 bases of the junction unmatched. Germline-derived CDR1 and CDR2 are SGDLS and YYNGEE. This CDR3 is 15 amino acids long. The CDR3 spells CASSRSGQPEETQYF. Written as DNA, the CDR3 is TGTGCCAGCAGCCGTAGCGGGCAGCCGGAGGAGACCCAGTACTTC.

V is TRBV27 and J is TRBJ2-3, with 13 bases aligning to TRBD2. The CDR3 consists of 16 residues. CDR1 and CDR2 (germline): MNHEY, SMNVEV (reference sequence). Trimming took 8 bases from V and 3 from J; bases not matched to a gene: 8. The DNA for the CDR3 is TGTGCCAGCCGAACTAGCGGGGGGGCCCTTACAGATACGCAGTATTTT. Protein: CASRTSGGALTDTQYF.

This chain links TRBV6-4 with TRBJ1-2, with a tentative D call TRBD1 (6 bases). Trimming cost V 6 bases and J 2 bases, with 10 bases left between them. The CDR3 runs 13 residues. CDR1 and CDR2 from the germline V gene are MRHNA and SNTAGT. The CDR3 loop reads CASSHQGNYGYTF. The CDR3 coding sequence is TGTGCCAGCAGCCACCAGGGGAACTATGGCTACACCTTC.

In this sample, this clone turned up once. The gene calls are TRBV6-1 and TRBJ2-3; a possible D gene is TRBD2 (6 bases). V lost 5 bases and J 2 bases, leaving 14 bases between the germline ends. From germline, CDR1 is MNHNS and CDR2 SASEGT. The CDR3 is made up of 15 amino acids. DNA of the CDR3: TGTGCCAGCAGTCTAACTAGCCATTACACAGATACGCAGTATTTT. It encodes CASSLTSHYTDTQYF.

This clone was recorded only once. The V and J genes are TRBV15 and TRBJ1-3, with TRBD1 matching 9 bases. Germline V CDR1 and CDR2: LNHNV, YYDKDF (reference sequence). J gave up 3 bases and V 3 bases, and 3 bases lay outside the gene matches. The length of the CDR3 is 15 residues. CDR3 amino acids: CATSRGQGFGNTIYF. DNA of the CDR3: TGTGCCACCAGCAGGGGACAGGGCTTTGGAAACACCATATATTTT.

V and J are TRBV9 and TRBJ2-7; 13 nucleotides agree with TRBD2. Looked up from germline, CDR1 is SGDLS and CDR2 is YYNGEE. The junction had 1 base not matched to a gene; V was cut back by 0 bases and J by 4 bases. The CDR3 length is 15 residues. The CDR3 DNA sequence: TGTGCCAGCAGCGTAGGGACTAGCGGGGGATACGAGCAGTACTTC. Translated: CASSVGTSGGYEQYF.

The chain combines TRBV1 with TRBJ2-7; the tabulated D call, TRBD2, remains unverified against the DNA. TRBV1 is assigned pseudogene status. This CDR3 is built from 15 residues. The CDR3 nucleotides are TGCACCAGCAGCCATGGAAGCGGGAGGAGTTCCCCGCAGTACTTC. This codes for CTSSHGSGRSSPQYF.

CDR3 in amino acids: CASSEGAIDEKLFF. The DNA of the CDR3 is TGCGCCAGCAGCGAGGGGGCAATAGACGAAAAACTGTTTTTT. The V call is TRBV4-1, the J call TRBJ1-4; 7 bases map to TRBD1. The CDR3 is made up of 14 amino acids. The junction had 8 bases not matched to a gene; V was cut back by 5 bases and J by 8 bases. The germline CDR1 and CDR2 sequences are MGHRA and YSYEKL.